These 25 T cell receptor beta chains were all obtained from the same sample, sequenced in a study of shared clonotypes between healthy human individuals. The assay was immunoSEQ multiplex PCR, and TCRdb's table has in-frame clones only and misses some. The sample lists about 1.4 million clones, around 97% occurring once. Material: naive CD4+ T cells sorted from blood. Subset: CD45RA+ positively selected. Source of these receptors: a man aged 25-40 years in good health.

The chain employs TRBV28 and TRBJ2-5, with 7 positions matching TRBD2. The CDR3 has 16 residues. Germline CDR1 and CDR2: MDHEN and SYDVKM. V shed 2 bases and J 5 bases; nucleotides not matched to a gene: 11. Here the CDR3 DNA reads TGTGCCAGCAGTTTAGGGGTGGCGGGAGTGCGGGAGACCCAGTACTTC. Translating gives CASSLGVAGVRETQYF.

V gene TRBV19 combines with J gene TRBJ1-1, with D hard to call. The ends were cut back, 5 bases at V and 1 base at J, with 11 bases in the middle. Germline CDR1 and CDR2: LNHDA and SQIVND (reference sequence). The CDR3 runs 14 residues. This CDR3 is CASSGWVENTEAFF. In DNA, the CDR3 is TGTGCCAGTAGTGGGTGGGTCGAGAACACTGAAGCTTTCTTT. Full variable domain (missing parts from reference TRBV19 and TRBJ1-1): DGGITQSPKYLFRKEGQNVTLSCEQNLNHDAMYWYRQDPGQGLRLIYYSQIVNDFQKGDIAEGYSVSREKKESFPLTVTSAQKNPTAFYLCASSGWVENTEAFFGQGTRLTVV.

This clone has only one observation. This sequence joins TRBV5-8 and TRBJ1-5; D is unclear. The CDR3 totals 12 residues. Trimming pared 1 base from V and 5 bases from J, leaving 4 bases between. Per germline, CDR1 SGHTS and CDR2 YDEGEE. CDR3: CASSLLYQPQHF. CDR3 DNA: TGTGCCAGCAGCTTGCTGTATCAGCCCCAGCATTTT.

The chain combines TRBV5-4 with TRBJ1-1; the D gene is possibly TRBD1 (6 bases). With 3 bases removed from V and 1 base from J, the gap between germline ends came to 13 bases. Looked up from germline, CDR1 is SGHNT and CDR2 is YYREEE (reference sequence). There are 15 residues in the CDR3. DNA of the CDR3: TGTGCCAGCAGCTCGCCCCTGACAGGGAACACTGAAGCTTTCTTT. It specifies CASSSPLTGNTEAFF.

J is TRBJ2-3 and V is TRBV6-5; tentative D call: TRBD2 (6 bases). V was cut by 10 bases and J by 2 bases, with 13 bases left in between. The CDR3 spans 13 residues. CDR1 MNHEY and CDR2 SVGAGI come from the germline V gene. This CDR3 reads CAIRLDLTDTQYF. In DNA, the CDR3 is TGTGCCATACGACTAGACCTCACAGATACGCAGTATTTT.

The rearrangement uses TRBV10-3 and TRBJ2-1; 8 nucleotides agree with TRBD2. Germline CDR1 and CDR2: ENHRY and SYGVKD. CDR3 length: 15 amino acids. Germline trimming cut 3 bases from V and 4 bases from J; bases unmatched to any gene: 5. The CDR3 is CAISDPREAYNEQFF. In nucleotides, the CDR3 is TGTGCCATCAGTGACCCGCGGGAGGCTTACAATGAGCAGTTCTTC.

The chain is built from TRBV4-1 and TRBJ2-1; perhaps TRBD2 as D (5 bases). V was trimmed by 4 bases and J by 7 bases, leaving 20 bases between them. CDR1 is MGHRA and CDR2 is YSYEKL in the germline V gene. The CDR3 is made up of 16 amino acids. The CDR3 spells CASSLTERRLGNEQFF. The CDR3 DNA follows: TGCGCCAGCAGCCTAACCGAGCGGAGACTGGGGAATGAGCAGTTCTTC.

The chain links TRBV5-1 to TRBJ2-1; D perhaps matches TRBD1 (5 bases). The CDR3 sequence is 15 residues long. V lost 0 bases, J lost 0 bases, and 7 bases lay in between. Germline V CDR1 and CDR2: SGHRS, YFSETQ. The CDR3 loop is CASSLGTNSYNEQFF. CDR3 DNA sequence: TGCGCCAGCAGCTTGGGGACAAACTCCTACAATGAGCAGTTCTTC.

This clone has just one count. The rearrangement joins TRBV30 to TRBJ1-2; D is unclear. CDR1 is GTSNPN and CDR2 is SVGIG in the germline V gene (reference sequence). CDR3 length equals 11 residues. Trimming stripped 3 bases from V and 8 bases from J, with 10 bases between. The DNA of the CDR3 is TGTGCCTGGAGCCATCCGAGCGGCTACACCTTC. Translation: CAWSHPSGYTF.

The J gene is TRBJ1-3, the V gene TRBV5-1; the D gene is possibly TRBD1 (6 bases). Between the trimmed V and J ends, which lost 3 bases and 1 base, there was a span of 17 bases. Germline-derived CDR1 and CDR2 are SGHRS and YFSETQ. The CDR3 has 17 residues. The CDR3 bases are TGCGCCAGCAGCTCGGCGGGGGACATTAGGTCTGGAAACACCATATATTTT. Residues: CASSSAGDIRSGNTIYF.

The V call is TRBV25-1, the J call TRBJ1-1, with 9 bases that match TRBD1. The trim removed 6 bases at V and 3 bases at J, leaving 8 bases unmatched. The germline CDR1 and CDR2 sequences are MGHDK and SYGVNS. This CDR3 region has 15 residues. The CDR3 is CASSFLGQGYTEAFF. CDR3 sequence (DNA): TGTGCCAGCAGCTTTCTGGGACAGGGCTACACTGAAGCTTTCTTT. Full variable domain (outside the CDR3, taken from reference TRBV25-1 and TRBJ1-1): EADIYQTPRYLVIGTGKKITLECSQTMGHDKMYWYQQDPGMELHLIHYSYGVNSTEKGDLSSESTVSRIRTEHFPLTLESARPSHTSQYLCASSFLGQGYTEAFFGQGTRLTVV.

CDR3 loop: CASSYVDREATQYF. For the CDR3, the DNA is TGTGCCAGCAGTTACGTGGACAGGGAAGCTACGCAGTATTTT. The J gene is TRBJ2-3, the V gene TRBV6-5, with 8 bases that match TRBD1. This CDR3 comprises 14 residues. CDR1 is MNHEY and CDR2 is SVGAGI in the germline V gene. Losses at the gene ends were 2 bases for V and 8 bases for J; bases not matched to a gene: 6.

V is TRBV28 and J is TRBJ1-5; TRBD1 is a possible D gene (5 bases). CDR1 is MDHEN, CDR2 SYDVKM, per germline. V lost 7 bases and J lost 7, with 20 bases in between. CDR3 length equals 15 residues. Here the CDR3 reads CASNPWEQGWQPQHF. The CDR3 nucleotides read TGTGCCAGCAACCCCTGGGAGCAGGGTTGGCAGCCCCAGCATTTT.

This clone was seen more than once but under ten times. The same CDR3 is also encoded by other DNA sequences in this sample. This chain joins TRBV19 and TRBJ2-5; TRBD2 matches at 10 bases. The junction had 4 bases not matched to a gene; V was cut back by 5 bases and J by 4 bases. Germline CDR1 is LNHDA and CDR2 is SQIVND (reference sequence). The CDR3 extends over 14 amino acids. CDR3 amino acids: CASSPRLAGETQYF. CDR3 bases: TGTGCCAGTAGTCCGCGACTAGCGGGAGAGACCCAGTACTTC.

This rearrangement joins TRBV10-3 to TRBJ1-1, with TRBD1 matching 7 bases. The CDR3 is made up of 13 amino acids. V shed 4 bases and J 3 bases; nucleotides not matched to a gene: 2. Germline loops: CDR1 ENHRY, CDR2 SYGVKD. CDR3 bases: TGTGCCATCAGTGCAGACAGGGACACTGAAGCTTTCTTT. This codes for CAISADRDTEAFF.

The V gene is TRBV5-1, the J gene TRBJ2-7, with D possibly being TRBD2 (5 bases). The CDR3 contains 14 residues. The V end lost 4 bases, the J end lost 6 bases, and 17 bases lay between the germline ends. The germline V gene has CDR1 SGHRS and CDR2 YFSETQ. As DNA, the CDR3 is TGCGCCAGCAGCCCCGGATGGGAGAGGCTCGAGCAGTACTTC. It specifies CASSPGWERLEQYF.

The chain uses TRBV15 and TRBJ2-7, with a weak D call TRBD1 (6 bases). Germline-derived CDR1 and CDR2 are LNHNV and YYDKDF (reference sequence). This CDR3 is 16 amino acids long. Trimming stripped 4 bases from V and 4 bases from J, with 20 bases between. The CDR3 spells CATSKGTASRGYEQYF. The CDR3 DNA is TGTGCCACCAGCAAAGGGACGGCGTCAAGGGGGTACGAGCAGTACTTC. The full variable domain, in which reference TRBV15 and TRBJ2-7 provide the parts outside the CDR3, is DAMVIQNPRYQVTQFGKPVTLSCSQTLNHNVMYWYQQKSSQAPKLLFHYYDKDFNNEADTPDNFQSRRPNTSFCFLDIRSPGLGDTAMYLCATSKGTASRGYEQYFGPGTRLTVT.

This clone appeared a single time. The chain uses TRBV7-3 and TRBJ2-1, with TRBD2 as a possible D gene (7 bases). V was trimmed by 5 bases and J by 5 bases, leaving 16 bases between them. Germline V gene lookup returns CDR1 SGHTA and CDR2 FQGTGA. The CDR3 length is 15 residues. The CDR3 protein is CASSRRAGADNEQFF. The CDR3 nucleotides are TGTGCCAGCAGCAGACGCGCGGGGGCGGACAATGAGCAGTTCTTC.

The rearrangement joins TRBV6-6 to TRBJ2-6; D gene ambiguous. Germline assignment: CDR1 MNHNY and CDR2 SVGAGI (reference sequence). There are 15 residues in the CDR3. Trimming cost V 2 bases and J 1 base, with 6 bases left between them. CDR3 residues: CASSYGPSGANVLTF. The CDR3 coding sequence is TGTGCCAGCAGTTACGGGCCTTCTGGGGCCAACGTCCTGACTTTC.

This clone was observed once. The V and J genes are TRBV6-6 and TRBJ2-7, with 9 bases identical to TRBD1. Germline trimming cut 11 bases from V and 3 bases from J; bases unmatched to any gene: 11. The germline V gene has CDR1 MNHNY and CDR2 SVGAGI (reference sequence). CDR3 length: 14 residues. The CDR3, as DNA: TGTGCCTCTAAGGGCGGACAGGGGTTCTACGAGCAGTACTTC. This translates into CASKGGQGFYEQYF.

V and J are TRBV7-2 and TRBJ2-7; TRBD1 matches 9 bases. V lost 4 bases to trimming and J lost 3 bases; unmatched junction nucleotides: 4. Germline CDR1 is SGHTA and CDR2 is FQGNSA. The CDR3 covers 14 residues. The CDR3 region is CASSSLGQGYEQYF. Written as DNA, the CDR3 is TGTGCCAGCAGCTCGCTGGGACAGGGCTACGAGCAGTACTTC.

The chain's CDR3 is CASSYGAIGTDTQYF. DNA for the CDR3: TGTGCCAGCAGTTACGGCGCGATAGGCACAGATACGCAGTATTTT. The genes are TRBV6-6 and TRBJ2-3; D uncertain. Germline assignment: CDR1 MNHNY and CDR2 SVGAGI (reference sequence). With 2 bases removed from V and 1 base from J, the gap between germline ends came to 10 bases. This CDR3 is built from 15 residues.

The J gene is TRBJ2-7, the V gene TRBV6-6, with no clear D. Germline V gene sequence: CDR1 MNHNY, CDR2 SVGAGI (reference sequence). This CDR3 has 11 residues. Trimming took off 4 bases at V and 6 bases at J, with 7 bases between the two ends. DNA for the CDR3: TGTGCCAGCAGTTCCCCGGGCGAGCAGTACTTC. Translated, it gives CASSSPGEQYF.

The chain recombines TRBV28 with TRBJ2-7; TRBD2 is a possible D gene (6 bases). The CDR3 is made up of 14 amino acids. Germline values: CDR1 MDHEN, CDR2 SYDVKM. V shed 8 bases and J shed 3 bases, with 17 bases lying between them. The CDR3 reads CASGRGTSNYEQYF. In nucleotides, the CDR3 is TGTGCCAGCGGTCGCGGGACCTCAAACTACGAGCAGTACTTC.

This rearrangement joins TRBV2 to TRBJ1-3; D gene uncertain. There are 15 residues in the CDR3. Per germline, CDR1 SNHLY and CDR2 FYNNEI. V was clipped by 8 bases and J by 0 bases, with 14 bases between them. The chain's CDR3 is CASLGGPTSGNTIYF. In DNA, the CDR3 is TGTGCCAGCTTGGGCGGACCAACCTCTGGAAACACCATATATTTT.